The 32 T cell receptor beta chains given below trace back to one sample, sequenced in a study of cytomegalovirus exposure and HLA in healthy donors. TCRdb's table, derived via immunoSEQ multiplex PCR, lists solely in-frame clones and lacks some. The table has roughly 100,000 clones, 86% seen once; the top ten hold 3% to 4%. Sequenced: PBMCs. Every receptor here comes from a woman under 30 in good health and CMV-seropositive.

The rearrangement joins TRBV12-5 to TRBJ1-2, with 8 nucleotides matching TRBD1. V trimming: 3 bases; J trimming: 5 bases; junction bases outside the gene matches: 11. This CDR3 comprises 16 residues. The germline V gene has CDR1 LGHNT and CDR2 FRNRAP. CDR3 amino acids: CASGFQPTGARYGYTF. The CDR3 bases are TGTGCTAGTGGTTTTCAACCGACAGGGGCGCGATATGGCTACACCTTC.

The CDR3 protein is CASSSLDRVLDGYTF. The CDR3 nucleotides read TGTGCCAGCAGTTCCCTAGACCGAGTCCTAGATGGCTACACCTTC. The chain employs TRBV27 and TRBJ1-2; no firm D call. Trimming cost V 4 bases and J 6 bases, with 18 bases left between them. Germline V CDR1 and CDR2: MNHEY, SMNVEV (reference sequence). The CDR3 consists of 15 residues.

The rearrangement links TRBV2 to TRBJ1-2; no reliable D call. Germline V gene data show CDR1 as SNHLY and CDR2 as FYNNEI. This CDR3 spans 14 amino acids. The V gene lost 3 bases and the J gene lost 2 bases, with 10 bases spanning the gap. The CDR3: CASSDQQPNYGYTF. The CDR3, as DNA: TGTGCCAGCAGTGATCAACAGCCCAACTATGGCTACACCTTC.

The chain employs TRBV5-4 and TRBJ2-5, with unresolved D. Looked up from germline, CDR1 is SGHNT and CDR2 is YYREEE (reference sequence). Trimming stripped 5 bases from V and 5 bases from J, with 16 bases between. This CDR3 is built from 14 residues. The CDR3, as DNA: TGTGCCAGCAGACCGGTCGGCTCTAGGGAGACCCAGTACTTC. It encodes CASRPVGSRETQYF.

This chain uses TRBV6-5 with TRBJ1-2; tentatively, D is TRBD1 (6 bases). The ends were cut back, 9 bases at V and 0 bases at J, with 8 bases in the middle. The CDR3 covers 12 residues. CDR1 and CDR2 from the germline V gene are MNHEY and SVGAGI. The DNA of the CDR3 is TGTGCCAGTGCAGGGGCTAACTATGGCTACACCTTC. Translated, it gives CASAGANYGYTF.

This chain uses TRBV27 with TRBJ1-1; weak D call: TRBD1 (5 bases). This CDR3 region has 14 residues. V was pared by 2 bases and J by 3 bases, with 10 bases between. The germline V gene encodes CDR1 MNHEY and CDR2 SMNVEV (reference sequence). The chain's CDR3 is CASSLQGWDTEAFF. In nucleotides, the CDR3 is TGTGCCAGCAGTTTACAGGGTTGGGACACTGAAGCTTTCTTT.

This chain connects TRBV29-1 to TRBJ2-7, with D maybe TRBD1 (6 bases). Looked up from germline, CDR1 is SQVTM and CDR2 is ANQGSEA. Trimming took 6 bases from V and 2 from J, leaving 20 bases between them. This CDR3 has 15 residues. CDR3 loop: CSVVRIGDIAYEQYF. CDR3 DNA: TGCAGCGTCGTTAGGATAGGGGACATAGCCTACGAGCAGTACTTC.

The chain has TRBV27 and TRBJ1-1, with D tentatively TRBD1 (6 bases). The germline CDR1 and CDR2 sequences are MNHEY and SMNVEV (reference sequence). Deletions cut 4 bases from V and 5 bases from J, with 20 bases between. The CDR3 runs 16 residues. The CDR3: CASSSVGAGIETEAFF. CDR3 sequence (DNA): TGTGCCAGCAGTTCCGTGGGGGCAGGGATCGAAACTGAAGCTTTCTTT.

CDR3 DNA sequence: TGCGCCAGCAGCTTGTTAGTTGCGGGGACAGATACGCAGTATTTT. The encoded protein is CASSLLVAGTDTQYF. V and J are TRBV5-1 and TRBJ2-3, with TRBD2 as a possible D gene (6 bases). The CDR3 length is 15 residues. Germline lookup yields CDR1 SGHRS and CDR2 YFSETQ. With 1 base removed from V and 3 bases from J, the gap between germline ends came to 12 bases.

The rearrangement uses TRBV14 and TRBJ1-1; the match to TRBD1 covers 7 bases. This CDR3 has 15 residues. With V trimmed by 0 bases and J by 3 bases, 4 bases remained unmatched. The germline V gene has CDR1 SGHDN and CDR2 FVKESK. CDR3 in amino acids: CASSQDWTGHTEAFF. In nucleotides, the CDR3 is TGTGCCAGCAGCCAAGATTGGACAGGACACACTGAAGCTTTCTTT.

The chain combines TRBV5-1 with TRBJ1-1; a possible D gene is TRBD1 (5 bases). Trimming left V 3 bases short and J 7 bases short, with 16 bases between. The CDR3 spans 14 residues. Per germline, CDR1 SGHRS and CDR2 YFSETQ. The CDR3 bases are TGCGCCAGCAGCTGGGGGGGACTTCCAGATGAAGCTTTCTTT. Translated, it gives CASSWGGLPDEAFF.

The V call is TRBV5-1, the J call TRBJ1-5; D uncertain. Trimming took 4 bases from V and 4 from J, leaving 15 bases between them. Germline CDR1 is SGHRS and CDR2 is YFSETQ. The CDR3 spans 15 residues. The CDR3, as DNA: TGCGCCAGCAGCCCATCCGGTATCGGTAATCAGCCCCAGCATTTT. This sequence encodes CASSPSGIGNQPQHF. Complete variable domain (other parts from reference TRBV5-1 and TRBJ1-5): KAGVTQTPRYLIKTRGQQVTLSCSPISGHRSVSWYQQTPGQGLQFLFEYFSETQRNKGNFPGRFSGRQFSNSRSEMNVSTLELGDSALYLCASSPSGIGNQPQHFGDGTRLSIL.

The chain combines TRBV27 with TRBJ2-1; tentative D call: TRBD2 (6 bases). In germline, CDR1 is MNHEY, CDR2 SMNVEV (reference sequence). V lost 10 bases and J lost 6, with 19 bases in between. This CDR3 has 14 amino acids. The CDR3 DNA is TGTGCCACCTCCCTAGCGAGTACGCGCAATGAGCAGTTCTTC. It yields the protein CATSLASTRNEQFF.

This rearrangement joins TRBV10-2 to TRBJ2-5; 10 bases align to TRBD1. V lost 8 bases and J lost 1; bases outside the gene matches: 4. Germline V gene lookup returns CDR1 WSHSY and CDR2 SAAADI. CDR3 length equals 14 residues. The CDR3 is CASGQGGSQETQYF. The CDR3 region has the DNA TGCGCCAGCGGACAGGGGGGGTCCCAAGAGACCCAGTACTTC.

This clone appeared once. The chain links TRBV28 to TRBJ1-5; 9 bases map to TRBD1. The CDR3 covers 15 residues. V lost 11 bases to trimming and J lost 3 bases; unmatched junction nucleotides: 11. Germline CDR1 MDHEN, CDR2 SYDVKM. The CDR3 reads CAGGTGRATNQPQHF. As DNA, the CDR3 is TGTGCCGGGGGGACAGGGAGGGCTACCAATCAGCCCCAGCATTTT. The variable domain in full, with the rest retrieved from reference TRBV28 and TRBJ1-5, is DVKVTQSSRYLVKRTGEKVFLECVQDMDHENMFWYRQDPGLGLRLIYFSYDVKMKEKGDIPEGYSVSREKKERFSLILESASTNQTSMYLCAGGTGRATNQPQHFGDGTRLSIL.

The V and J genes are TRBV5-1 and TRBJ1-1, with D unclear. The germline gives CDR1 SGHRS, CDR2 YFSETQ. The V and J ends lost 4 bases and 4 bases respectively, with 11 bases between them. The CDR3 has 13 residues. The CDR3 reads CASSIGRGTEAFF. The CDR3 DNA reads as TGCGCCAGCAGCATCGGTAGAGGCACTGAAGCTTTCTTT.

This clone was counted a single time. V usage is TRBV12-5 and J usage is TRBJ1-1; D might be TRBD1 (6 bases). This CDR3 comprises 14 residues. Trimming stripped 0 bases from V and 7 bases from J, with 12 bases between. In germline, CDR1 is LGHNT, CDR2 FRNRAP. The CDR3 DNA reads TGTGCTAGTGGTTTGGTAGGCGGACAGAATGAAGCTTTCTTT. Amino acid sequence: CASGLVGGQNEAFF.

The CDR3, as DNA: TGTGCCTGGAGCCCTGTCTCTGGGAGGAATGAGCAGTTCTTC. Protein: CAWSPVSGRNEQFF. This chain joins TRBV30 and TRBJ2-1; a possible D gene is TRBD2 (6 bases). The CDR3 loop spans 14 amino acids. Germline-derived CDR1 and CDR2 are GTSNPN and SVGIG (reference sequence). V lost 3 bases and J lost 7, with 16 bases in between.

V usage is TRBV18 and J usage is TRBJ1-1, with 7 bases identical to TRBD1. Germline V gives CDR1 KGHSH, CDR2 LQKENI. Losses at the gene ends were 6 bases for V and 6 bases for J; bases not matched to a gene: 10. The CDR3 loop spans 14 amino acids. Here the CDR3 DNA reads TGTGCCAGCTCGCCAAGACAGGGAATCCCTGAAGCTTTCTTT. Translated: CASSPRQGIPEAFF.

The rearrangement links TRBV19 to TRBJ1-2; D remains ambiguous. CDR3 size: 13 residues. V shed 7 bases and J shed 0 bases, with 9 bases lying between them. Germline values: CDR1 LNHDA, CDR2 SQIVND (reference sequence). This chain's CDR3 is CASIADSNYGYTF. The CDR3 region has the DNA TGTGCCAGTATCGCGGATTCTAACTATGGCTACACCTTC.

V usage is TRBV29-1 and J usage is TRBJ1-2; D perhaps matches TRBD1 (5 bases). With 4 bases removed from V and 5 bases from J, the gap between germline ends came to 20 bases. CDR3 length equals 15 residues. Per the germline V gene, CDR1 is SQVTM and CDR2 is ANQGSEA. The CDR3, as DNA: TGCAGCGTTGTCAGGGTTGACCTTAAAGGGTATGGCTACACCTTC. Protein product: CSVVRVDLKGYGYTF.

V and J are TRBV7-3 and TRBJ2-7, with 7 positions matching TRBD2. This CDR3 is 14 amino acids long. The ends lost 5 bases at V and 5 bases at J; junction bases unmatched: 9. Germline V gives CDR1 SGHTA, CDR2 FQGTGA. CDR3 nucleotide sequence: TGTGCCAGCAGCCCTTCCAGGACTAGTAACGAGCAGTACTTC. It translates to CASSPSRTSNEQYF.

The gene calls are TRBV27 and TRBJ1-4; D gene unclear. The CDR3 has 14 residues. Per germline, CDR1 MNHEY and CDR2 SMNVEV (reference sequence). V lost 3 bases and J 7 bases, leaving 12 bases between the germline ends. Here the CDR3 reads CASSFATRGEKLFF. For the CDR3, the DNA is TGTGCCAGCAGTTTCGCAACGCGGGGTGAAAAACTGTTTTTT.

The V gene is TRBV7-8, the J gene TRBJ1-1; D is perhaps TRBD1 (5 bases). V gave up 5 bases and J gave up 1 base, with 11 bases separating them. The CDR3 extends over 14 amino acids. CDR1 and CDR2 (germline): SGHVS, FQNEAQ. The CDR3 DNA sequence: TGTGCCAGCAGCCCTTGGACACGGAACACTGAAGCTTTCTTT. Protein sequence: CASSPWTRNTEAFF. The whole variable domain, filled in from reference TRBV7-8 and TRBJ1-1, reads GAGVSQSPRYKVAKRGQDVALRCDPISGHVSLFWYQQALGQGPEFLTYFQNEAQLDKSGLPSDRFFAERPEGSVSTLKIQRTQQEDSAVYLCASSPWTRNTEAFFGQGTRLTVV.

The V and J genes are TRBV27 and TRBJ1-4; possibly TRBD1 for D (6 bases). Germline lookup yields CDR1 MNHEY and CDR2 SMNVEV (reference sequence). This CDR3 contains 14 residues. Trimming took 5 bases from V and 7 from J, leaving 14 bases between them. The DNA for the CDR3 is TGTGCCAGCAGTGGTGACAGGTTTAGTGAAAAACTGTTTTTT. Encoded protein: CASSGDRFSEKLFF. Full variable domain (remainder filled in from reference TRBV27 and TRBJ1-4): EAQVTQNPRYLITVTGKKLTVTCSQNMNHEYMSWYRQDPGLGLRQIYYSMNVEVTDKGDVPEGYKVSRKEKRNFPLILESPSPNQTSLYFCASSGDRFSEKLFFGSGTQLSVL.

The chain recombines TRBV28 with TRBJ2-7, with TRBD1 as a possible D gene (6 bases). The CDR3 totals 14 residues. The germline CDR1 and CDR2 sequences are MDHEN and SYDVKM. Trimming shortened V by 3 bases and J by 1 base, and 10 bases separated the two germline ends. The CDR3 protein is CASSFTDRSYEQYF. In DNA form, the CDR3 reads TGTGCCAGCAGTTTTACGGACAGATCCTACGAGCAGTACTTC.

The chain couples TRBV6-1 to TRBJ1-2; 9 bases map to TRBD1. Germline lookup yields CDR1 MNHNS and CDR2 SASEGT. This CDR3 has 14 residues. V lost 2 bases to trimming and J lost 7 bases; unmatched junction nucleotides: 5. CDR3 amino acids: CASSETWTGAGYTF. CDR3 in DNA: TGTGCCAGCAGTGAAACGTGGACAGGGGCTGGCTACACCTTC.

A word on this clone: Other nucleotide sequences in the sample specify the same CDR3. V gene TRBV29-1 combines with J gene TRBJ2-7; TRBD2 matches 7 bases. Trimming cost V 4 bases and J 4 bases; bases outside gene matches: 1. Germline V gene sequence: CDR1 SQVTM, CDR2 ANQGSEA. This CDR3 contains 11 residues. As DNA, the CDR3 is TGCAGCGTTGGGGGGGGTTACGAGCAGTACTTC. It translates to CSVGGGYEQYF.

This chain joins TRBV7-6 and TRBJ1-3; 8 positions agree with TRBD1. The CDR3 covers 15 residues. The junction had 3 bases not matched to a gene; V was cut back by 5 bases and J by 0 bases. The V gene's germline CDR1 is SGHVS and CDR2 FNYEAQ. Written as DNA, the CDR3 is TGTGCCAGCAGCCTTGACAGGGGCTCTGGAAACACCATATATTTT. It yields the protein CASSLDRGSGNTIYF.

DNA of the CDR3: TGTGCCACCAGCAGTTCCTCGGGGACAGGGTTCTACGAGCAGTACTTC. Translation: CATSSSSGTGFYEQYF. The chain recombines TRBV15 with TRBJ2-7; 9 positions match TRBD1. V was pared by 3 bases and J by 3 bases, with 9 bases of the junction left unmatched. Germline V gene lookup returns CDR1 LNHNV and CDR2 YYDKDF (reference sequence). The CDR3 sequence is 16 residues long.

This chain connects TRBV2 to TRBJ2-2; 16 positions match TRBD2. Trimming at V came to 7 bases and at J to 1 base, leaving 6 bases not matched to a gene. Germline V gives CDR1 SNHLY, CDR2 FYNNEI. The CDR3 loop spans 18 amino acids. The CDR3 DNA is TGTGCCAGCATCCCGGGACTAGCGGGAGGGGGGAACACCGGGGAGCTGTTTTTT. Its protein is CASIPGLAGGGNTGELFF.

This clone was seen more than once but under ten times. CDR3 in amino acids: CASMQGLYGYTF. DNA for the CDR3: TGTGCCAGCATGCAGGGTTTATATGGCTACACCTTC. This chain uses TRBV2 with TRBJ1-2; D perhaps matches TRBD1 (5 bases). The CDR3 contains 12 residues. Germline CDR1 reads SNHLY; CDR2 reads FYNNEI. Trimming took 7 bases from V and 5 from J, leaving 11 bases between them.